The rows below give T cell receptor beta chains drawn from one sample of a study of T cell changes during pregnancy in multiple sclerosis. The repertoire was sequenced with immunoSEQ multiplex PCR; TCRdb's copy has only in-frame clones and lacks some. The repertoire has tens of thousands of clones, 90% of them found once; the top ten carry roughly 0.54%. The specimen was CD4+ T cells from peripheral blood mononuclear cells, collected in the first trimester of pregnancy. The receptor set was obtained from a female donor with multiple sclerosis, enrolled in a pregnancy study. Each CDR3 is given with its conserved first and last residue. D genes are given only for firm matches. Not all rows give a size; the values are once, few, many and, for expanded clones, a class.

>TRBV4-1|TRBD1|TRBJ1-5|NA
CASSPAPGGADSNQPQHF
TGCGCCAGCAGCCCGGCCCCAGGGGGTGCGGATAGCAATCAGCCCCAGCATTTT
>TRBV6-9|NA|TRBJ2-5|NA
CASSTTVSETQYF
TGTGCCAGCAGCACTACCGTATCAGAGACCCAGTACTTC
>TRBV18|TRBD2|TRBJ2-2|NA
CASSPRLAGVGGELFF
TGTGCCAGCTCTCCTAGACTAGCGGGAGTCGGCGGGGAGCTGTTTTTT
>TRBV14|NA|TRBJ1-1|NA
CASSFQVGNTEAFF
TGTGCCAGCAGCTTCCAGGTGGGGAACACTGAAGCTTTCTTT
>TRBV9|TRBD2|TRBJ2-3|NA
CASNLGGSTDTQYF
TGTGCCAGCAACCTCGGGGGGAGCACAGATACGCAGTATTTT
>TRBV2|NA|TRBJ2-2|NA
CASSVQGSGELFF
TGTGCCAGCAGTGTTCAGGGGTCTGGGGAGCTGTTTTTT
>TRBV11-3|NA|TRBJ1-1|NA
CASSSQLGKAFF
TGTGCCAGCAGCTCACAATTGGGCAAAGCTTTCTTT
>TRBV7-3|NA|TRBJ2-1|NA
CASSLTASYNEQFF
TGTGCCAGCAGCTTAACGGCTTCCTACAATGAGCAGTTCTTC
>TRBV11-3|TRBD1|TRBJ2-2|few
CASSLRSTGIDTGELFF
TGTGCCAGCAGCTTAAGGTCGACAGGGATCGACACCGGGGAGCTGTTTTTT
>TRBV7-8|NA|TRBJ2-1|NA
CASSLVYQRIDEQFF
TGTGCCAGCAGCTTAGTATACCAGCGCATCGATGAGCAGTTCTTC
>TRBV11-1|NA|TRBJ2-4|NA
CASSLMGRENIQYF
TGTGCCAGCAGCTTAATGGGCAGGGAAAACATTCAGTACTTC